This T cell receptor (beta chain) came from a study of cytomegalovirus exposure and HLA in healthy donors. Study-level points and caveats: Rare sequences made up most TCRs, while some public TCRs were found in many donors. TCR beta chains numbering under 200 were designated cytomegalovirus-associated. Cytomegalovirus status was reportedly diagnosed by the classifier with high specificity and sensitivity.

The CDR3 loop spans 14 amino acids. The junction had 4 bases not matched to a gene; V was cut back by 4 bases and J by 3 bases. Germline CDR1 reads SGHRS; CDR2 reads YFSETQ. The study drew the donors from its roughly 110-subject validation cohort, separate from the roughly 700-subject first cohort. Worth noting for this clone: Its matching antigen is unknown.

Only in-frame clones appear in the TCRdb table, and some are missing; sequencing was by immunoSEQ multiplex PCR. This table holds under 95,000 clones, less than 95% found once. The receptor was derived from a woman under 30 in good health and CMV-seropositive. Sequenced sample: PBMCs. The rearrangement joins TRBV5-1 to TRBJ2-7, with TRBD1 identical over 10 bases. CDR3 nucleotide sequence: TGCGCCAGCAGCATACGGGACAGGGGCTACGAGCAGTACTTC. It yields the protein CASSIRDRGYEQYF.